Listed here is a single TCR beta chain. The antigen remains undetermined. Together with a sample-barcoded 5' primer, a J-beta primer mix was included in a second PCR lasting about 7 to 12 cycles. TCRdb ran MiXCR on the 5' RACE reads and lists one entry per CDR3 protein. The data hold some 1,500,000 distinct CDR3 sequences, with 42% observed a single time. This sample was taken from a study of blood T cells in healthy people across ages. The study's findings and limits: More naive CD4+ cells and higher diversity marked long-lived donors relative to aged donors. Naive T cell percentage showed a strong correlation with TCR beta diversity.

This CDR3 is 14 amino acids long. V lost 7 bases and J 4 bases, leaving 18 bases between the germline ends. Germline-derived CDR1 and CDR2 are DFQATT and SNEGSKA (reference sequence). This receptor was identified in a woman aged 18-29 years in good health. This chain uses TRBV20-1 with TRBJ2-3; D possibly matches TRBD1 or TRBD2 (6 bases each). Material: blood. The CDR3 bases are TGCAGTGTAAGGACCCCTCGGGGGCCAGATACGCAGTATTTT. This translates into CSVRTPRGPDTQYF.